A single T cell receptor beta chain is shown here with its context. The target antigen is unknown. V was cut by 4 bases and J by 14 bases, with 22 bases left in between. Germline V CDR1 and CDR2: SQVTM, ANQGSEA. CDR3 length: 13 residues. A sample-barcoded 5' primer and a J-beta primer mix were used in a second PCR of roughly 6 to 12 cycles. TCRdb passed the 5' RACE reads through MiXCR, listing each CDR3 protein once. The data hold more than 650,000 distinct CDR3 sequences, with roughly 50% observed a single time. The sample originates from a study of blood T cells in healthy people across ages. Points from the study as a whole: The diversity estimates, figures obtained from one million T cells, were considered underestimates.

The genes are TRBV29-1 and TRBJ2-3; no clear D. The sample comprised blood. This TCR came from an elderly man in good health. The CDR3 DNA reads as TGCAGCGTTGGGTCCCCTCTCTTAGGATACGCGTATTTT. This sequence encodes CSVGSPLLGYAYF.